Listed here are 16 T cell receptor beta chains from one sample, sequenced in a study of blood T cell repertoires in COVID-19. Clones were sequenced by immunoSEQ multiplex PCR, and TCRdb holds only the in-frame ones, with some missing. The data contain about 210,000 clones, 82% of them singletons. Sequencing was done on a sample of peripheral blood. The receptor source for this set is a woman aged 40 to 50 with acute or convalescent COVID-19.

The genes are TRBV19 and TRBJ2-5; 10 bases map to TRBD2. This CDR3 region has 15 residues. J gave up 1 base and V 4 bases, and 3 bases lay outside the gene matches. The germline V gene encodes CDR1 LNHDA and CDR2 SQIVND (reference sequence). The CDR3 protein is CASSTSGSSQETQYF. The CDR3 nucleotides are TGTGCCAGTAGTACTAGCGGGAGTTCCCAAGAGACCCAGTACTTC.

V usage is TRBV5-6 and J usage is TRBJ2-5; TRBD1 agrees at 8 bases. Trimming cost V 1 base and J 4 bases; bases outside gene matches: 6. The CDR3 has 15 amino acids. Per the germline V gene, CDR1 is SGHDT and CDR2 is YYEEEE. The CDR3 sequence is CASSLHGQGRETQYF. In DNA form, the CDR3 reads TGTGCCAGCAGCTTGCACGGACAGGGAAGAGAGACCCAGTACTTC.

This clone was found once. The chain recombines TRBV27 with TRBJ2-6; 8 nucleotides line up with TRBD1. Germline assignment: CDR1 MNHEY and CDR2 SMNVEV (reference sequence). The V segment lost 6 bases and the J segment 2 bases; nucleotides outside the gene matches: 6. The CDR3 loop spans 16 amino acids. The CDR3 loop is CASRFNRGTGANVLTF. CDR3 DNA sequence: TGTGCCAGCAGATTCAACAGGGGGACTGGGGCCAACGTCCTGACTTTC.

The chain combines TRBV5-6 with TRBJ1-1; D not resolved. The germline CDR1 and CDR2 sequences are SGHDT and YYEEEE. The CDR3 contains 14 residues. Trimming shortened V by 5 bases and J by 5 bases, and 16 bases separated the two germline ends. The CDR3 here is CASRPGPGGTEAFF. In DNA, the CDR3 is TGTGCCAGCAGACCCGGGCCTGGAGGGACTGAAGCTTTCTTT.

This chain joins TRBV19 and TRBJ2-1; tentatively, D is TRBD2 (5 bases). Trimming pared 5 bases from V and 3 bases from J, leaving 11 bases between. This CDR3 has 14 amino acids. Germline CDR1 LNHDA, CDR2 SQIVND (reference sequence). The CDR3 reads CASSLGGGYNEQFF. The CDR3, as DNA: TGTGCCAGTAGTTTAGGAGGAGGCTACAATGAGCAGTTCTTC.

A note on this clone: Distinct nucleotide sequences in the sample also encode this CDR3. This rearrangement joins TRBV19 to TRBJ1-3, with D possibly matching TRBD1 (5 bases). Germline CDR1 is LNHDA and CDR2 is SQIVND (reference sequence). The V end lost 5 bases, the J end lost 1 base, and 9 bases lay between the germline ends. This CDR3 is 14 amino acids long. CDR3 sequence reads: CASSLRGSGNTIYF. The CDR3 coding sequence is TGTGCCAGTAGTCTCCGGGGGTCTGGAAACACCATATATTTT.

This clone was seen a few times. The V and J genes are TRBV6-1 and TRBJ1-4; 12 positions agree with TRBD1. Trimming cost V 1 base and J 7 bases; bases outside gene matches: 4. Germline loops: CDR1 MNHNS, CDR2 SASEGT. The CDR3 loop spans 16 amino acids. CDR3 bases: TGTGCCAGCAGTGAAGTGAGGGGACAGGGGGCTGAAAAACTGTTTTTT. This translates into CASSEVRGQGAEKLFF.

The chain is built from TRBV7-6 and TRBJ2-5, with D possibly matching TRBD2 (6 bases). CDR3 length equals 16 residues. The V end was cut by 1 base, the J end by 2 bases, with 14 bases between. CDR1 is SGHVS and CDR2 is FNYEAQ in the germline V gene. CDR3 in DNA: TGTGCCAGCAGCTTAGTCGGGGGAGCCGGACAAGAGACCCAGTACTTC. This codes for CASSLVGGAGQETQYF. Complete variable domain (other parts from reference TRBV7-6 and TRBJ2-5): GAGVSQSPRYKVTKRGQDVALRCDPISGHVSLYWYRQALGQGPEFLTYFNYEAQQDKSGLPNDRFSAERPEGSISTLTIQRTEQRDSAMYRCASSLVGGAGQETQYFGPGTRLLVL.

Note on this clone: A junction end diverges from the germline sequence, so it may reflect a read error. This rearrangement joins TRBV19 to TRBJ2-2; D might be TRBD1 (5 bases). The V gene's germline CDR1 is LNHDA and CDR2 SQIVND (reference sequence). The CDR3 totals 14 residues. CDR3 in DNA: TGTGCCAGTAGTCTAGACAGGAACACCGGGGAGCTGTTTTTT. Protein: CASSLDRNTGELFF.

CDR3: CASSPGTGGSGANVLTF. CDR3 DNA sequence: TGTGCCAGCTCACCCGGGACAGGGGGCTCTGGGGCCAACGTCCTGACTTTC. The rearrangement uses TRBV18 and TRBJ2-6; 11 bases line up with TRBD1. Germline lookup yields CDR1 KGHSH and CDR2 LQKENI. Germline trimming cut 3 bases from V and 0 bases from J; bases unmatched to any gene: 1. This CDR3 spans 17 amino acids.

The V and J genes are TRBV19 and TRBJ2-1; 10 bases match TRBD2. Germline V gene sequence: CDR1 LNHDA, CDR2 SQIVND (reference sequence). The CDR3 extends over 18 amino acids. The junction had 7 bases not matched to a gene; V was cut back by 0 bases and J by 2 bases. DNA of the CDR3: TGTGCCAGTAGTATAGAGCCCCTAGCGGGAGCGGCCTACAATGAGCAGTTCTTC. It encodes CASSIEPLAGAAYNEQFF.

This chain uses TRBV5-1 with TRBJ2-3; TRBD2 matches 10 bases. The CDR3 has 18 residues. Germline V CDR1 and CDR2: SGHRS, YFSETQ. With 4 bases clipped from V and 2 bases from J, the junction kept 13 bases outside the gene matches. This chain's CDR3 is CASSRSRSLAGNTDTQYF. The DNA of the CDR3 is TGCGCCAGCAGCCGCAGCCGTTCACTAGCGGGGAACACAGATACGCAGTATTTT.

This clone was found once. This rearrangement joins TRBV7-2 to TRBJ1-5; D is possibly TRBD1 (5 bases). CDR1 is SGHTA, CDR2 FQGNSA, per germline. This CDR3 has 18 residues. V was cut by 2 bases and J by 7 bases, with 24 bases left in between. The CDR3 DNA sequence: TGTGCCAGCAGCTTAAGACCGGCGGCAGGGCTCTCTGAACAGCCCCAGCATTTT. This sequence encodes CASSLRPAAGLSEQPQHF. The full variable domain, its missing parts supplied by reference TRBV7-2 and TRBJ1-5, is GAGVSQSPSNKVTEKGKDVELRCDPISGHTALYWYRQSLGQGLEFLIYFQGNSAPDKSGLPSDRFSAERTGGSVSTLTIQRTQQEDSAVYLCASSLRPAAGLSEQPQHFGDGTRLSIL.

CDR3 amino acids: CASRRTMGGNEQFF. CDR3 nucleotide sequence: TGCGCCAGCAGAAGGACTATGGGGGGGAATGAGCAGTTCTTC. This chain joins TRBV5-1 and TRBJ2-1; 7 positions match TRBD2. With 5 bases clipped from V and 7 bases from J, the junction kept 9 bases outside the gene matches. The CDR3 is 14 residues long. Germline assignment: CDR1 SGHRS and CDR2 YFSETQ.

This clone turned up a few times. The gene calls are TRBV5-6 and TRBJ2-7, with D possibly TRBD1 on 8 matching bases. The V end was cut by 6 bases, the J end by 0 bases, with 28 bases between. This CDR3 is 19 amino acids long. Germline CDR1 is SGHDT and CDR2 is YYEEEE. This CDR3 is CASTATYRGGISSSYEQYF. For the CDR3, the DNA is TGTGCCAGCACCGCTACGTACAGGGGGGGGATCTCCAGCTCCTACGAGCAGTACTTC.

The rearrangement uses TRBV6-4 and TRBJ1-6; D might be TRBD1 (6 bases). The V gene lost 7 bases and the J gene lost 7 bases, with 11 bases spanning the gap. Germline V gene lookup returns CDR1 MRHNA and CDR2 SNTAGT. The CDR3 covers 13 residues. This chain's CDR3 is CASKGTSNSPLHF. The CDR3 region has the DNA TGTGCCAGCAAGGGGACATCCAATTCACCCCTCCACTTT.